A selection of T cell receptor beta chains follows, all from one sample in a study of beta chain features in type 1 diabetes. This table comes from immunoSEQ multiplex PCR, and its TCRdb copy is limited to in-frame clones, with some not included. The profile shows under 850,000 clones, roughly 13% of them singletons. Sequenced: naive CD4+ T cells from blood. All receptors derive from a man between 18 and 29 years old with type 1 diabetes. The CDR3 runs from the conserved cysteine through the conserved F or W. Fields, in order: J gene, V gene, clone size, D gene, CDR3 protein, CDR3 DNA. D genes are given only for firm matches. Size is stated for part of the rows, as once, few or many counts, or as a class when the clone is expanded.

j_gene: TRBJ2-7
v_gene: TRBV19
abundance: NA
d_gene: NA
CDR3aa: CASSMDGRGTYEQYF
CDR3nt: TGTGCCAGTAGTATGGACGGTCGGGGGACGTACGAGCAGTACTTC

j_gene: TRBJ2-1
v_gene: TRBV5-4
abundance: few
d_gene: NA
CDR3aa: CASSSQTLNEQFF
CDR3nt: TGTGCCAGCAGCTCTCAAACCCTCAATGAGCAGTTCTTC

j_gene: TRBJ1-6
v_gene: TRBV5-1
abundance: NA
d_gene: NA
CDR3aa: CASSLSGPGDSPLHF
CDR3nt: TGCGCCAGCAGCTTGAGTGGGCCAGGGGATTCACCCCTCCACTTT

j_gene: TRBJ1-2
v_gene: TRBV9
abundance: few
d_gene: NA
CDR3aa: CASSTRADSLNYGYTF
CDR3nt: TGTGCCAGCAGCACCCGAGCTGACAGTCTTAACTATGGCTACACCTTC

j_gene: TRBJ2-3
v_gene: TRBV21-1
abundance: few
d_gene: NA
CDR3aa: CASSKARKGAVSTDTQYF
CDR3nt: TGTGCCAGCAGCAAAGCGCGAAAAGGGGCCGTCAGCACAGATACGCAGTATTTT

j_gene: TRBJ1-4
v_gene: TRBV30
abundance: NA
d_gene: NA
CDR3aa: CAWSVSADRFF
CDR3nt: TGTGCCTGGAGTGTATCGGCAGATAGATTTTTT

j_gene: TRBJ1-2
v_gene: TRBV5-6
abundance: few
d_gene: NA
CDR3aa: CASSFTEYGYTF
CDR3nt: TGTGCCAGCAGCTTCACTGAGTATGGCTACACCTTC

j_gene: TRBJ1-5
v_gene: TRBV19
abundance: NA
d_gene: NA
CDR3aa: CASSPSDSLGNQPQHF
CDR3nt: TGTGCCAGTAGTCCCTCGGACAGTCTCGGCAATCAGCCCCAGCATTTT

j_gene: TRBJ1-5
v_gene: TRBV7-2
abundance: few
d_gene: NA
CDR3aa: CASSSQGFANQPQHF
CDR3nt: TGTGCCAGCAGCTCGCAGGGGTTTGCGAATCAGCCCCAGCATTTT

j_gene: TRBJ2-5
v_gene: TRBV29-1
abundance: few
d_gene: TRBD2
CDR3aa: CSVTGPAGGGETQYF
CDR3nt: TGCAGCGTGACAGGTCCAGCGGGGGGCGGGGAGACCCAGTACTTC

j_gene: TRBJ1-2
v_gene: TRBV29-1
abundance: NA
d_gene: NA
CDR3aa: CSAEKSRGGGYTF
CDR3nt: TGCAGCGCCGAGAAGTCCCGGGGCGGGGGCTACACCTTC

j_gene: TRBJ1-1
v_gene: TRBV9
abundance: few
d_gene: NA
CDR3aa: CASSVDLMGTEAFF
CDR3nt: TGTGCCAGCAGCGTAGATTTGATGGGCACTGAAGCTTTCTTT

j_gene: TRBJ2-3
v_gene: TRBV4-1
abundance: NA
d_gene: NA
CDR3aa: CASSPTTGDTQYF
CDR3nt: TGCGCCAGCAGCCCCACAACAGGAGATACGCAGTATTTT

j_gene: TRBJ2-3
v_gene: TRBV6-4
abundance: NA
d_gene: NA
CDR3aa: CASRVPDTQYF
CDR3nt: TGTGCCAGTCGGGTCCCAGATACGCAGTATTTT

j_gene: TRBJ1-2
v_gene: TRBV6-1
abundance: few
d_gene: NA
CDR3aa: CASSGIYGYTF
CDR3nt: TGTGCCAGCAGCGGCATCTATGGCTACACCTTC

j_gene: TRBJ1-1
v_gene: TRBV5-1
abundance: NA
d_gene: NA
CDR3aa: CASSLSVNTEAFF
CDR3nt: TGCGCCAGCAGCTTGTCCGTGAACACTGAAGCTTTCTTT

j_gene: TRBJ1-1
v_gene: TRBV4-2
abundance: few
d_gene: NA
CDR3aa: CASSQDRWRDAFF
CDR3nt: TGTGCCAGCAGCCAAGATCGATGGCGGGATGCTTTCTTT

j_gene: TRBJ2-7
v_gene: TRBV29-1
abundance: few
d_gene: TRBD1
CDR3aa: CSVEAPGTGSYEQYF
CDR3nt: TGCAGCGTTGAAGCCCCCGGGACAGGGTCCTACGAGCAGTACTTC

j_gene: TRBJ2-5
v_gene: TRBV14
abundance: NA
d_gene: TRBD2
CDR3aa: CASSLIAGVEQETQYF
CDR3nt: TGTGCCAGCAGTCTAATAGCGGGGGTGGAACAAGAGACCCAGTACTTC

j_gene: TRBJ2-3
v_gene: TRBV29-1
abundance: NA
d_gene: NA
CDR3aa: CSPREASTDTQYF
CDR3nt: TGCAGCCCTCGCGAGGCCAGCACAGATACGCAGTATTTT

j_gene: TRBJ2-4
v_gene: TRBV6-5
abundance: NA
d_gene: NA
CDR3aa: CASRNQGGAKNIQYF
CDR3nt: TGTGCCAGCAGAAACCAGGGTGGCGCCAAAAACATTCAGTACTTC

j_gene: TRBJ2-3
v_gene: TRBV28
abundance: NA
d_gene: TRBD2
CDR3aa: CASSSPTSGGDTQYF
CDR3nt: TGTGCCAGCAGTTCCCCGACTAGCGGCGGAGATACGCAGTATTTT

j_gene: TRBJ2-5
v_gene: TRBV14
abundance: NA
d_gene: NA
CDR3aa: CASSQNVQETQYF
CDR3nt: TGTGCCAGCAGCCAGAACGTTCAAGAGACCCAGTACTTC

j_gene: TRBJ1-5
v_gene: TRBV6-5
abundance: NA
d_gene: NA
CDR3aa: CASSYDASSGQPQHF
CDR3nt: TGTGCCAGCAGTTACGATGCTTCGTCGGGCCAGCCCCAGCATTTT

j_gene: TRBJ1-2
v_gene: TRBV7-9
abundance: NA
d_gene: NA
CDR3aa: CASSFWGAYGYTF
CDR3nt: TGTGCCAGCAGCTTCTGGGGAGCCTATGGCTACACCTTC

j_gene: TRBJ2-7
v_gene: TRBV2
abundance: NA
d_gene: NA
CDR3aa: CASRDDRSYEQYF
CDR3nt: TGTGCCAGCAGAGACGACAGGAGTTACGAGCAGTACTTC

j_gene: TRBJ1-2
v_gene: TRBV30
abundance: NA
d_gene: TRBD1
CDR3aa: CAWSLGQGASFGYTF
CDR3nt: TGTGCCTGGAGCCTGGGACAGGGGGCTTCGTTTGGCTACACCTTC

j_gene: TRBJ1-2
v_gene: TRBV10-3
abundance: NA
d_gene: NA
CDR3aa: CAITLDRNYGYTF
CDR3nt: TGTGCCATCACCTTAGACCGCAACTATGGCTACACCTTC

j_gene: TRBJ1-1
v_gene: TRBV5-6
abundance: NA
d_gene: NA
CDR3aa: CASSLRREAFF
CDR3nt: TGTGCCAGCAGCTTGAGGCGGGAAGCTTTCTTT

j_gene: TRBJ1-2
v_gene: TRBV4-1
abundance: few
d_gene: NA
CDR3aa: CASSQADYGYTF
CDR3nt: TGCGCCAGCAGCCAAGCCGATTATGGCTACACCTTC

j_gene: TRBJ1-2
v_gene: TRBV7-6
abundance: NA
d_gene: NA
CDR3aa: CASSLGGEYGYTF
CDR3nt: TGTGCCAGCAGCTTAGGAGGGGAATATGGCTACACCTTC

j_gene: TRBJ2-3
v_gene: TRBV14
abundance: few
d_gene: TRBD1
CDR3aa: CASSQALRSQGAYTQYF
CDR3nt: TGTGCCAGCAGCCAAGCCCTTCGATCGCAGGGGGCTTATACGCAGTATTTT

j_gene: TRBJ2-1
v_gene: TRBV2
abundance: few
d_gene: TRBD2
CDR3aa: CASSGERGLAYNEQFF
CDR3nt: TGTGCCAGCAGTGGAGAGCGGGGATTGGCCTACAATGAGCAGTTCTTC

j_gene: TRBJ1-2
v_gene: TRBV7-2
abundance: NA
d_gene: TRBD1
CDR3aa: CASSVRPQGAGYTF
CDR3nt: TGTGCCAGCAGCGTTCGACCACAGGGGGCTGGTTACACCTTC

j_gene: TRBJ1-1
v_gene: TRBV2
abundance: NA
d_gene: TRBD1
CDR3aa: CASSNRGQNYGTEAFF
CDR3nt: TGTGCCAGCAGTAACCGGGGACAGAACTATGGCACTGAAGCTTTCTTT

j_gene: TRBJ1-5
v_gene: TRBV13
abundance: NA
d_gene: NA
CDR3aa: CASSLRGASNQPQHF
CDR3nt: TGTGCCAGCAGCTTACGGGGGGCCAGCAATCAGCCCCAGCATTTT

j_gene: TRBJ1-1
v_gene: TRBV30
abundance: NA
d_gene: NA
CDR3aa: CAWSVRMNTEAFF
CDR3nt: TGTGCCTGGAGTGTACGAATGAACACTGAAGCTTTCTTT

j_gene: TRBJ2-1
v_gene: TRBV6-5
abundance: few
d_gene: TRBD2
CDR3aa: CASKTLAGRNNEQFF
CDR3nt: TGTGCCAGCAAAACCCTAGCGGGGAGGAACAATGAGCAGTTCTTC

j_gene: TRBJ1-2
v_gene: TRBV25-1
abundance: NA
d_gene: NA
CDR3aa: CASTEGLRGGYTF
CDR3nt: TGTGCCAGCACCGAAGGTCTGCGGGGGGGCTACACCTTC

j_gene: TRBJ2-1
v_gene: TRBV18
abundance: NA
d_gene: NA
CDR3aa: CASSPVPGVQMGEQFF
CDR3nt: TGTGCCAGCTCACCAGTCCCGGGGGTCCAGATGGGTGAGCAGTTCTTC

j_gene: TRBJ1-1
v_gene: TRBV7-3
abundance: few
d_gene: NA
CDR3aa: CASSLNAGLGTNTEAFF
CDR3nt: TGTGCCAGCAGCTTAAATGCCGGGTTGGGGACTAACACTGAAGCTTTCTTT

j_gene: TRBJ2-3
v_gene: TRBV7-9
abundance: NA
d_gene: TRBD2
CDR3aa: CASSPLLAGGPDTQYF
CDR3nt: TGTGCCAGCAGCCCCCTACTAGCGGGGGGCCCAGATACGCAGTATTTT

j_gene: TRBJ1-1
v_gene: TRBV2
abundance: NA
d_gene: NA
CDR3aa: CASRIGLYTEAFF
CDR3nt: TGTGCCAGCAGGATTGGACTGTACACTGAAGCTTTCTTT

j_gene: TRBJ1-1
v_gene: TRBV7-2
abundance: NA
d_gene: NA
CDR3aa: CASSPWTANTEAFF
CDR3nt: TGTGCCAGCAGCCCCTGGACAGCCAACACTGAAGCTTTCTTT

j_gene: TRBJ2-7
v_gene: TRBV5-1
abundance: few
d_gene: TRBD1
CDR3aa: CASSLGQGFSYEQYF
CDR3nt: TGCGCCAGCAGCTTGGGACAGGGGTTTTCCTACGAGCAGTACTTC